This TCR beta chain was captured by sequencing in a study of T cells after somatic rescue of genetic block. Assay used: immunoSEQ multiplex PCR; TCRdb lists only in-frame clones, some missing. This table has some 90,000 clones, 90% appearing once. The V and J ends lost 4 bases and 5 bases, in that order; junction bases with no gene match: 6. Germline lookup yields CDR1 MNHEY and CDR2 SMNVEV (reference sequence). CDR3 length: 14 residues. This chain links TRBV27 with TRBJ2-3, with TRBD1 matching over 7 bases. Sequencing used peripheral blood mononuclear cells (PBMCs). This receptor was identified in a woman younger than 30. The CDR3 loop reads CASSSGQHRDTQYF. The CDR3 nucleotides read TGTGCCAGCAGTTCGGGACAGCACAGAGATACGCAGTATTTT.